This TCR beta chain was obtained from a study of OX40 agonist ivuxolimab in advanced cancers. Study-level background: The costimulatory receptor OX40 (CD134) was targeted by ivuxolimab, a fully human IgG2 agonistic monoclonal antibody. Intravenous ivuxolimab was administered to patients every 2 weeks at six dose levels: 0.01, 0.1, 0.3, 1.5, 3 and 10 mg/kg. Of the 52 patients in dose escalation, about 20 had hepatocellular carcinoma, around 15 had melanoma, 9 had renal cell carcinoma and 9 had head and neck cancer. In the dose-escalation cohort, approximately 82% of patients were male, and the mean age was roughly 60 years with a range of roughly 20 to 85. Prior anti-PD-1, anti-PD-L1 or anti-CTLA-4 therapy was permitted, and checkpoint inhibitors had been received by less than 45% of dose-escalation patients. Three dose-escalation patients achieved partial responses, one with hepatocellular carcinoma and two with cutaneous melanoma. The purpose of peripheral TCRbeta sequencing was to test whether ivuxolimab changed TCR sequence diversity and led to clonal T-cell expansion. The monotherapy dose-escalation portion (N of about 52 patients) of the phase I ivuxolimab trial is reported in the paper.

Patients with autoimmune disease history or receiving systemic immunosuppression were excluded from the trial. Peripheral blood for TCR sequencing was drawn from every dose cohort at baseline, at cycle 4 day 1 and at cycle 7 day 1. Samples were obtained from an open-label, multicenter, first-in-human phase I dose-escalation trial of ivuxolimab. The trial enrolled adults with locally advanced or metastatic head and neck squamous cell, hepatocellular, melanoma or renal cell carcinoma. Before TCR sequencing, CD4+ and CD8+ T cells were separately sorted from peripheral blood. For sequencing of the TCRbeta CDR3 region, genomic DNA was extracted from the sorted cells. The immunoSEQ Assay was used to sequence the TCRbeta CDR3 regions. TCRdb holds this immuneACCESS table with in-frame rearrangements only. Some clones are missing; in checked studies, unresolved V genes explain under half, and the rest has no known cause. The sample table records roughly 77,000 clones; around 90% of these occur just once. The top ten clones comprise around 0.7% of the sample.

Notes on this clone: Its cognate antigen has yet to be identified. No qualities accompany the bases; no much larger clone lies one base away.

The investigation overall reported the following: Low levels of normalized T-cell clonal expansion were also seen in some nonresponding patients. On average, CD8+ T cells showed more expanded clones than CD4+ T cells after ivuxolimab. Antigen specificity was not determined for the clonally expanded peripheral T cells. In the 0.1-3.0 mg/kg groups, partial responders had among the lowest normalized peripheral clonal expansion, particularly in CD8+ T cells. At doses of 0.1 to 3.0 mg/kg, clonal expansion of both CD4+ and CD8+ T cells in blood was seen between baseline and week 6.

The source material was CD4+ or CD8+ T cells sorted from blood, sampled in a trial of the OX40 agonist ivuxolimab. The origin of this receptor is an adult with an advanced solid tumor such as melanoma, head and neck, liver or kidney cancer.

The CDR3 protein sequence reads: CASSIPVAGGDGYTF. The nucleotides read TGTGCCAGTAGTATTCCGGTGGCAGGGGGGGATGGCTACACCTTC. This sequence uses TRBV19 and TRBJ1-2; TRBD1 agrees with 7 junctional bases. CDR1 LNHDA and CDR2 SQIVND are derived from the germline V gene (reference sequence). The CDR3 runs 15 amino acids, cysteine and phenylalanine included. The read is trimmed to its CDR3 DNA, 45 bases read in frame from base 1. Trimming accounts for 3 bases at V and 6 bases at J, while the number of junction bases matched to no gene is 10. Supplemented by the reference TRBV19 and TRBJ1-2 proteins around the CDR3, the complete variable domain is DGGITQSPKYLFRKEGQNVTLSCEQNLNHDAMYWYRQDPGQGLRLIYYSQIVNDFQKGDIAEGYSVSREKKESFPLTVTSAQKNPTAFYLCASSIPVAGGDGYTFGSGTRLTVV.